A selection of T cell receptor beta chains follows, all from one sample in a study of a mutant IDH1 vaccine in newly diagnosed glioma. Clones were sequenced by immunoSEQ multiplex PCR, and TCRdb holds only the in-frame ones, with some missing. The sample has tens of thousands of clones, about 80% seen once; the top ten hold more than 20%. Their antigens are not known. The sequencing used PBMCs, collected from a glioma patient whose treatment included an IDH1 peptide vaccine. The receptors were gathered from a man aged 25 to 40 with glioma. The CDR3 runs from the conserved cysteine through the conserved F or W. D genes are given only for firm matches. Clone size is not always given. Where it is, it says once, few, many or a class for expanded clones.

TRBJ2-7,TRBD1,TRBV7-7,NA,15,TGTGCCAGCAGCGTGCGACAGGGGGCAGGGTACGAGCAGTACTTC,CASSVRQGAGYEQYF
TRBJ1-1,TRBD1,TRBV19,NA,16,TGTGCCAGTAGTCCTCTGGGAGGGACAGTTAACACTGAAGCTTTCTTT,CASSPLGGTVNTEAFF
TRBJ2-1,TRBD1,TRBV2,NA,16,TGTGCCAGCAGCCACAGGGACAGGGAAACTGACAATGAGCAGTTCTTC,CASSHRDRETDNEQFF
TRBJ2-5,TRBD2,TRBV11-2,once,16,TGTGCCAGCAGCCCCGGACTAGCGGGGTATATTGGGACCCAGTACTTC,CASSPGLAGYIGTQYF
TRBJ2-7,NA,TRBV14,NA,13,TGTGCCAGCAGCCAAGAGCTGGGTTACGAGCAGTACTTC,CASSQELGYEQYF
TRBJ1-2,TRBD1,TRBV27,NA,15,TGTGCCAGCAGTCCCGGGACAGGGGGCACCTATGGCTACACCTTC,CASSPGTGGTYGYTF
TRBJ2-7,TRBD1,TRBV2,NA,13,TGTGCCAGCAGGGGGACAGACGAGAGGGAGCAGTACTTC,CASRGTDEREQYF
TRBJ2-7,TRBD2,TRBV7-9,NA,15,TGTGCCAGCAAACCCCGGGGGGGCAGCTCCTACGAGCAGTACTTC,CASKPRGGSSYEQYF
TRBJ1-6,NA,TRBV6-1,NA,13,TGTGCCAGTACACCAGAAGGCGGCTCACCCCTCCACTTT,CASTPEGGSPLHF
TRBJ1-2,NA,TRBV5-6,NA,15,TGTGCCAGCAGCTTGTTACCTCGGCAGGCCGGGGGCTACACCTTC,CASSLLPRQAGGYTF
TRBJ1-2,NA,TRBV11-2,once,14,TGTGCCAGCAGCGTTACGGGGGCGTCCTACGGCTACACCTTC,CASSVTGASYGYTF
TRBJ1-2,NA,TRBV6-1,few,15,TGTGCCAGCAGTGAAGTCCGACAGGCTAACTATGGCTACACCTTC,CASSEVRQANYGYTF
TRBJ1-2,TRBD1,TRBV19,NA,13,TGTGCCAGCACTCAGGGGGTCGGATATGGCTACACCTTC,CASTQGVGYGYTF
TRBJ2-1,NA,TRBV7-9,NA,13,TGTGCCAGCAGCGCGGGACAGTACAATGAGCAGTTCTTC,CASSAGQYNEQFF
TRBJ1-4,NA,TRBV7-9,NA,13,TGTGCCAGCAACCGGGACGGTAGGGAAAAACTGTTTTTT,CASNRDGREKLFF
TRBJ2-7,NA,TRBV5-1,NA,14,TGCGCCAGCAGCTTGTCCGGGGGAGCCTACGAGCAGTACTTC,CASSLSGGAYEQYF
TRBJ1-5,TRBD1,TRBV4-1,once,16,TGCGCCAGCAGCCCTTGGACAGGGGACAACAATCAGCCCCAGCATTTT,CASSPWTGDNNQPQHF
TRBJ2-1,TRBD1,TRBV25-1,NA,16,TGTGCCAGCACCCGGGGAGGGGGACAGGGTCTTCATGAGCAGTTCTTC,CASTRGGGQGLHEQFF
TRBJ1-1,TRBD1,TRBV19,NA,19,TGTGCCAGTAGGATTTGGCCCGGGACAGGGGGTCTCGGGAACACTGAAGCTTTCTTT,CASRIWPGTGGLGNTEAFF
TRBJ1-4,NA,TRBV28,NA,14,TGTGCCAGCAGTTTTTTGGGGACTAATGAAAAACTGTTTTTT,CASSFLGTNEKLFF
TRBJ2-7,NA,TRBV19,NA,13,TGTGCCAGTAGTGAAAACAGGTTTTTTGAGCAGTACTTC,CASSENRFFEQYF
TRBJ2-2,TRBD2,TRBV9,NA,17,TGTGCCAGCAGCGTTCATCCGGGACTAGCGAACACCGGGGAGCTGTTTTTT,CASSVHPGLANTGELFF
TRBJ1-1,NA,TRBV5-4,NA,13,TGTGCCAGCAACCTTGACAGGCGGGCTGAAGCTTTCTTT,CASNLDRRAEAFF
TRBJ1-4,NA,TRBV30,NA,14,TGTGCCTGGAGTGTAGGGACCGAGACTGAAAAACTGTTTTTT,CAWSVGTETEKLFF
TRBJ2-7,TRBD1,TRBV2,NA,13,TGTGCCAGCAGGGTGGACAGGGAATACGAGCAGTACTTC,CASRVDREYEQYF
TRBJ1-4,NA,TRBV7-2,few,14,TGTGCCAGCAGCTTAGCGCGGTTGAATGAAAAACTGTTTTTT,CASSLARLNEKLFF
TRBJ2-7,TRBD1,TRBV4-3,NA,18,TGCGCCAGCAGCCAAGAATATGCACGAGGACAGGGGGTCCGCGAGCAGTACTTC,CASSQEYARGQGVREQYF
TRBJ2-7,NA,TRBV7-9,few,16,TGTGCCAGCAGCTTAGAAGCAGGGCAAAGACCCTACGAGCAGTACTTC,CASSLEAGQRPYEQYF
TRBJ2-2,NA,TRBV9,NA,15,TGTGCCAGCAGCGCCGGAGAGGGGAACACCGGGGAGCTGTTTTTT,CASSAGEGNTGELFF
TRBJ2-3,NA,TRBV4-1,NA,13,TGCGCCAGCAGCCAGGGGGCCGCAGATACGCAGTATTTT,CASSQGAADTQYF
TRBJ2-5,NA,TRBV29-1,NA,16,TGCAGCGTTGAAGATGTGGAGGGGGGGTACCAAGAGACCCAGTACTTC,CSVEDVEGGYQETQYF
TRBJ2-2,NA,TRBV4-3,NA,16,TGCGCCAGCAGCCACCCCAGGACTTGGAACACCGGGGAGCTGTTTTTT,CASSHPRTWNTGELFF
TRBJ2-7,NA,TRBV28,once,13,TGTGCCAGCAACAGGTCTCCACGCTACGAGCAGTACTTC,CASNRSPRYEQYF
TRBJ2-1,NA,TRBV6-5,NA,16,TGTGCCAGCAGTTACTCGAAGGGCAGGGTGGCGGATGAGCAGTTCTTC,CASSYSKGRVADEQFF
TRBJ2-1,NA,TRBV29-1,NA,17,TGCAGCGTTTTGGGGGGAGCAGCAAGGGAAGGGGGCAATGAGCAGTTCTTC,CSVLGGAAREGGNEQFF
TRBJ1-4,NA,TRBV30,NA,14,TGTGCCTGGAGTGACGTCAGGGGAGGGGGAAAACTGTTTTTT,CAWSDVRGGGKLFF
TRBJ1-1,NA,TRBV13,once,13,TGTGCCAGCAGCCCTACACAAACTAGGGGGGCTTTCTTT,CASSPTQTRGAFF
TRBJ1-2,TRBD1,TRBV27,NA,13,TGTGCCAGCAGTTTCCGGGACAGGGATGGCTACACCTTC,CASSFRDRDGYTF
TRBJ1-1,TRBD1,TRBV6-1,NA,14,TGTGCCAGCACCCCGGGACAGCAAAACACTGAAGCTTTCTTT,CASTPGQQNTEAFF
TRBJ2-3,TRBD2,TRBV6-5,NA,14,TGTGCCAGCAGTTATCGCGGGGAGGGGGATACGCAGTATTTT,CASSYRGEGDTQYF
TRBJ2-7,NA,TRBV6-1,NA,15,TGTGCCAGCAGTGAATCGTTCTTAACTAATTACGAGCAGTACTTC,CASSESFLTNYEQYF